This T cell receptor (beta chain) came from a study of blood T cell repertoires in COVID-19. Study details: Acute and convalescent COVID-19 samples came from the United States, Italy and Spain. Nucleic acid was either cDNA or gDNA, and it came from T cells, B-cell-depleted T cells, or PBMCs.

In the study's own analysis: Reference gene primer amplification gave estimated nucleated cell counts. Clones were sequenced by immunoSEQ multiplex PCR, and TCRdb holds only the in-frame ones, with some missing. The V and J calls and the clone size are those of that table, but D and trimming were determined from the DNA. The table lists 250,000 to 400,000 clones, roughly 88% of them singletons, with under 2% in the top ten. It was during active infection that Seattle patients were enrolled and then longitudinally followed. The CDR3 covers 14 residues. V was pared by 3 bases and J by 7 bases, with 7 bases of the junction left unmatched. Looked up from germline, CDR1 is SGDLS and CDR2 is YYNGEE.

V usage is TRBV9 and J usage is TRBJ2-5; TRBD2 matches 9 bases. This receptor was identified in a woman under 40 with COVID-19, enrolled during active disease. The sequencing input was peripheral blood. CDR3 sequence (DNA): TGTGCCAGCAGCGATCCCCTAGCGGGGAGGACCCAGTACTTC. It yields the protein CASSDPLAGRTQYF.